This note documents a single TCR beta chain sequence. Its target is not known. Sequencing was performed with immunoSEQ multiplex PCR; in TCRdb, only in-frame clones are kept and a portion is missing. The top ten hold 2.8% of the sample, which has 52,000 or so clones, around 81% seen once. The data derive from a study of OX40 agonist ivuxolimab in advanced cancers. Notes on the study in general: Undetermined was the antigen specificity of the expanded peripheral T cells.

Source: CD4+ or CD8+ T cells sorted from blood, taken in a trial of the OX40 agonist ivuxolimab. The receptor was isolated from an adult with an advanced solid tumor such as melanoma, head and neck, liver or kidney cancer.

In DNA, the CDR3 is TGTGCCAGCAGCCCCGGGGACAGATATCAGCCCCAGCATTTT. Protein sequence: CASSPGDRYQPQHF. This sequence joins TRBV7-9 and TRBJ1-5; 7 nucleotides line up with TRBD1. The germline V gene has CDR1 SEHNR and CDR2 FQNEAQ (reference sequence). CDR3 length: 14 residues. V lost 5 bases, J lost 5 bases, and 6 bases stayed unmatched.